The sequence of this TCR beta chain was determined in a study of blood T cell repertoires in COVID-19. V was cut by 8 bases and J by 5 bases, with 15 bases left in between. Germline CDR1 is SGHAT and CDR2 is FQNNGV. The CDR3 is 13 amino acids. Per the authors' pipeline: Amplifying reference gene primers gave estimates of nucleated cell counts. TCRdb's copy holds only in-frame clones and misses some; the assay was immunoSEQ multiplex PCR. The V and J calls and clone size come from that table; D and trimming were worked out from the DNA. The sample records 100,000 to 120,000 clones, about 85% being singletons.

The TCR originated in a man aged 50-59 years with acute or convalescent COVID-19. The sequenced sample was peripheral blood. The V gene is TRBV11-2, the J gene TRBJ1-2; possible D gene TRBD1, 5 bases. The CDR3 region has the DNA TGTGCCAGCCGAAAGAGCGGGGGGTATGGCTACACCTTC. Translated, it gives CASRKSGGYGYTF.